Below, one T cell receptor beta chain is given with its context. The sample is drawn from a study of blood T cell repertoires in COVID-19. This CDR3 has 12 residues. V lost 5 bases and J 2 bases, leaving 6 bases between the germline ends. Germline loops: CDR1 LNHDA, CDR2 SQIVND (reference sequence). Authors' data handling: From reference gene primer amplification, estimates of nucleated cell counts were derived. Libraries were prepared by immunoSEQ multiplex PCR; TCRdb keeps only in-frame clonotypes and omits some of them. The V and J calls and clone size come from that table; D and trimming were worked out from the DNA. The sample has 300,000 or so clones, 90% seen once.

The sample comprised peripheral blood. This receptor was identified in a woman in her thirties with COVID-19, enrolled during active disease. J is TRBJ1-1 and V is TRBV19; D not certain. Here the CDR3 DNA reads TGTGCCAGTAGTTGGGCCAACACTGAAGCTTTCTTT. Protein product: CASSWANTEAFF.